This is a list of T cell receptor beta chains from one sample in a study of response to subunit inactivated influenza vaccine. In TCRdb, the RT-PCR reads were re-called with MiXCR into one record per CDR3 protein. The sample has 600,000 to 700,000 distinct CDR3 sequences, 11% to 15% seen once. The specimen was PBMCs from blood, collected 14 to 15 days before vaccination. Receptor source: a man over 45 who received an inactivated influenza vaccine. CDR3s leave out the opening cysteine and the closing phenylalanine or tryptophan. The order of the fields is J gene, clone size, D gene, V gene, CDR3 length, CDR3 protein. The D gene is left open where the match is weak. Clone sizes are given selectively: once, few, many, or a class where the clone is expanded.

>TRBJ2-3|few|TRBD2|TRBV29-1|14
SVEILLAGGADTQY
>TRBJ2-7|-|TRBD2|TRBV13|13
ASSLGGERGYEQY
>TRBJ2-7|few|TRBD1|TRBV29-1|11
SVEVQTGVEQY
>TRBJ2-5|few|-|TRBV28|16
ASSIRSAGMLRQETQY
>TRBJ2-3|few|-|TRBV19|14
ASSIRQGGLSDTQY
>TRBJ2-7|few|-|TRBV28|10
ASASGYYEQY
>TRBJ2-1|many|-|TRBV28|12
ASCDTSSYNEQF
>TRBJ2-7|-|TRBD1|TRBV15|14
ATSNSLRTGEDEQY
>TRBJ1-1|few|-|TRBV3-1|11
ASSPRLDSGAF
>TRBJ2-1|few|-|TRBV20-1|13
SARKTDKPYNEQF
>TRBJ2-7|few|-|TRBV7-2|12
ASSTRAGNSEQY
>TRBJ2-1|-|-|TRBV29-1|9
CGLQNNEQF
>TRBJ2-7|few|TRBD1|TRBV6-1|11
ASSSTGIDEQY
>TRBJ2-1|few|TRBD2|TRBV11-2|16
ASSHVGLAGRSYNEQF
>TRBJ2-1|-|TRBD1|TRBV3-1|13
ASSGLGTGINEQF
>TRBJ2-5|few|-|TRBV12-3/TRBV12-4|10
ASSLWTETQY
>TRBJ2-1|few|-|TRBV20-1|12
SARETGSYNEQF
>TRBJ2-3|-|TRBD2|TRBV3-1|14
ASSQFFSGGTNTQY
>TRBJ2-4|-|-|TRBV7-2|13
ASSLVSLAKNIQY
>TRBJ1-1|few|-|TRBV14|13
ASSQGVLRNTEAF
>TRBJ1-1|-|-|TRBV2|10
SSSEPYTEAF
>TRBJ2-5|few|-|TRBV29-1|12
SVVAREHSETQY
>TRBJ1-1|few|-|TRBV14|12
ASSSFLSDTEAF
>TRBJ2-1|few|-|TRBV3-1|9
ASSHGFEQF
>TRBJ2-1|few|-|TRBV7-9|15
ASSLEGGWTGDDEQF
>TRBJ2-7|few|-|TRBV7-2|13
ASSLGGQILYEQY
>TRBJ1-3|few|TRBD1|TRBV5-1|13
ASSLAQGPGNTIY
>TRBJ2-1|few|TRBD2|TRBV6-5|17
ASSYLGTSGKVNFNEQF
>TRBJ2-5|-|-|TRBV20-1|13
SARGRTPGVQTQY
>TRBJ2-2|-|TRBD2|TRBV20-1|13
SGRRGASSSGELF
>TRBJ2-5|few|TRBD2|TRBV6-2/TRBV6-3|13
ASKIGLAGKETQY
>TRBJ2-2|-|-|TRBV28|13
ASMTGLRNTGELF
>TRBJ2-3|-|-|TRBV2|13
ASSEALVDTDTQY
>TRBJ2-7|few|-|TRBV5-6|11
ASSKGPKDEQY
>TRBJ2-1|-|TRBD2|TRBV7-6|15
ASSLKVGGRANNEQF
>TRBJ2-4|-|TRBD2|TRBV28|17
ASSLSGTSGIKAKNIQY
>TRBJ2-7|few|TRBD2|TRBV20-1|12
SARSYGGAYEQY
>TRBJ2-1|few|-|TRBV29-1|14
SVEDGDVSSYNEQF